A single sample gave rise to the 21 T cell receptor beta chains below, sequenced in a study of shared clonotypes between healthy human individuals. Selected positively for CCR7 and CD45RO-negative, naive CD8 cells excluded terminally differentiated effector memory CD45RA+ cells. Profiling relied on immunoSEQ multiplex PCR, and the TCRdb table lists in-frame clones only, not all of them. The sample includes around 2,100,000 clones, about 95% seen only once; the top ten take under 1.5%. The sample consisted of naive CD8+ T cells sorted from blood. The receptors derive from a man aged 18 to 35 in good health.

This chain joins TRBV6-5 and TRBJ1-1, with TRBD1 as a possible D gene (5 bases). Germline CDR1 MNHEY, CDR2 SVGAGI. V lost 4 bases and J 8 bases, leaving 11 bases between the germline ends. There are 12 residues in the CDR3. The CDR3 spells CASSWGREEAFF. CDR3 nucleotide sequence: TGTGCCAGCAGTTGGGGGAGGGAAGAAGCTTTCTTT.

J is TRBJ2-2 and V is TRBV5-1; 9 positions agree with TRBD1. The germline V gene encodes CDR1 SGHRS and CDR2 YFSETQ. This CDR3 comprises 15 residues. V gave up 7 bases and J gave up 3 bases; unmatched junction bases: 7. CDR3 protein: CASHTGGPYTGELFF. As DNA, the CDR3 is TGCGCCAGCCACACAGGGGGCCCGTACACCGGGGAGCTGTTTTTT.

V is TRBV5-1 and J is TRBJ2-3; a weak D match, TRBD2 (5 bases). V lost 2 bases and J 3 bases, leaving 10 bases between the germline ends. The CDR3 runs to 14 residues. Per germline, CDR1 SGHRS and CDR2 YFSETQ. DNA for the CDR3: TGCGCCAGCAGCTTAGAGGGCAGGACAGATACGCAGTATTTT. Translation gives CASSLEGRTDTQYF.

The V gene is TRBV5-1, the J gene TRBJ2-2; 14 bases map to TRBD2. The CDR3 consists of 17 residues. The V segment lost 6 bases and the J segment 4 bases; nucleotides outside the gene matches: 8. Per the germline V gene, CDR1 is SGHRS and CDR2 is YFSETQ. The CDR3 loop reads CASNPGLAGVSTGELFF. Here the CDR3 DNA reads TGCGCCAGCAACCCGGGACTAGCGGGGGTCAGCACCGGGGAGCTGTTTTTT. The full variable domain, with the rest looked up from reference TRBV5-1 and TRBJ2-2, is KAGVTQTPRYLIKTRGQQVTLSCSPISGHRSVSWYQQTPGQGLQFLFEYFSETQRNKGNFPGRFSGRQFSNSRSEMNVSTLELGDSALYLCASNPGLAGVSTGELFFGEGSRLTVL.

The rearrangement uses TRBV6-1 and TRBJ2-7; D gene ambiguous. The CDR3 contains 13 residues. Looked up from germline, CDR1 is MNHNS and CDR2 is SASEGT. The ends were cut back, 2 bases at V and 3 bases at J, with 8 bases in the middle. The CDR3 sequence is CASSEWIYYEQYF. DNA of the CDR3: TGTGCCAGCAGTGAATGGATTTACTACGAGCAGTACTTC.

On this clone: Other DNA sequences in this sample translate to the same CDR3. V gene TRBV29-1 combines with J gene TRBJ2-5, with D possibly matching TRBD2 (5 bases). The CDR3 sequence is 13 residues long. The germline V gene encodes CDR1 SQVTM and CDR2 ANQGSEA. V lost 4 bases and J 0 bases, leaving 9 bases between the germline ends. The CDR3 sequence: CSVVGENQETQYF. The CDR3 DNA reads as TGCAGCGTTGTGGGAGAAAACCAAGAGACCCAGTACTTC.

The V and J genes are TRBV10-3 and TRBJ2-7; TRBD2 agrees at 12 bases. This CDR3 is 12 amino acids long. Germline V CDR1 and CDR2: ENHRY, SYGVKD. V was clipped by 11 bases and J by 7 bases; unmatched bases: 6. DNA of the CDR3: TGTGCCGAAGGACTAGCGGGAAGAGAGCAGTACTTC. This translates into CAEGLAGREQYF.

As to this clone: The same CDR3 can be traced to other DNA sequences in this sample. The chain's CDR3 is CASSLGGLYEQYF. CDR3 nucleotide sequence: TGTGCCAGCAGTTTAGGGGGACTGTACGAGCAGTACTTC. The J gene is TRBJ2-7, the V gene TRBV27; D is perhaps TRBD2 (6 bases). Trimming left V 2 bases short and J 4 bases short, with 9 bases between. From germline, CDR1 is MNHEY and CDR2 SMNVEV (reference sequence). This CDR3 region has 13 residues.

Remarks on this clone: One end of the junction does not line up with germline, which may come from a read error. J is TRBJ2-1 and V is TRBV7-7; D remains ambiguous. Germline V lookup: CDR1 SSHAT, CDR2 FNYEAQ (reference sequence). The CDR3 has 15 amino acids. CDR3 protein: CASSLEAGRYNEQFF. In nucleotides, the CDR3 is TGTGCTAGCAGCTTAGAAGCTGGGCGATACAATGAGCAGTTCTTC.

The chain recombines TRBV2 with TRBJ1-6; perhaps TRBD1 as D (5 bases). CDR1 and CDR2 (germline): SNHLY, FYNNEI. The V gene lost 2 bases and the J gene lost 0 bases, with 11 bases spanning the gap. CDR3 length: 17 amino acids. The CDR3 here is CASSERGLASYNSPLHF. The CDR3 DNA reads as TGTGCCAGCAGTGAACGGGGGTTGGCCTCCTATAATTCACCCCTCCACTTT.

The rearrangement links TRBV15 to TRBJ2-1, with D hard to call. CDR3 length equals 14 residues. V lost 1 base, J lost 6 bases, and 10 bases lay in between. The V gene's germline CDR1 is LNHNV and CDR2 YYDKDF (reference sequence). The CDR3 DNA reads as TGTGCCACCAGCAGAGGTAGCCCGAGCAATGAGCAGTTCTTC. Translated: CATSRGSPSNEQFF.

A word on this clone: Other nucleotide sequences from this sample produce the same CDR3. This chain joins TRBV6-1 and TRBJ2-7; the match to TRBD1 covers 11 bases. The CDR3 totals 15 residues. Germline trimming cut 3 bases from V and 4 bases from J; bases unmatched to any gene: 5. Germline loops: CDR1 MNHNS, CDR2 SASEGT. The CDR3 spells CASSDPGQGVYEQYF. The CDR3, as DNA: TGTGCCAGCAGTGACCCGGGACAGGGGGTTTACGAGCAGTACTTC.

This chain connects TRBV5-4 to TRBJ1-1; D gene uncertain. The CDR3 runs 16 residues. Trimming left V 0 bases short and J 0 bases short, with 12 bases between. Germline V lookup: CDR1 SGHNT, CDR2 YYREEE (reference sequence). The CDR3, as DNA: TGTGCCAGCAGCTTGGCCCTGGAGTCCATGAACACTGAAGCTTTCTTT. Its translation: CASSLALESMNTEAFF.

CDR3: CASRHTTGTGGTDTQYF. As DNA, the CDR3 is TGTGCCAGCAGACACACAACAGGGACAGGGGGCACAGATACGCAGTATTTT. J is TRBJ2-3 and V is TRBV7-2; 10 nucleotides align to TRBD1. CDR1 SGHTA and CDR2 FQGNSA come from the germline V gene. This CDR3 has 17 residues. V lost 6 bases and J lost 1; bases outside the gene matches: 10.

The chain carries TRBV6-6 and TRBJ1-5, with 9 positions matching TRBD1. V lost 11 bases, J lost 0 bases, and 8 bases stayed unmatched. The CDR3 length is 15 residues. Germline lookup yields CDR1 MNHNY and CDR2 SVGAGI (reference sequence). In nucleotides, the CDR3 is TGTGCCGTCCGGGACAGGGATTATAGCAATCAGCCCCAGCATTTT. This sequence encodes CAVRDRDYSNQPQHF.

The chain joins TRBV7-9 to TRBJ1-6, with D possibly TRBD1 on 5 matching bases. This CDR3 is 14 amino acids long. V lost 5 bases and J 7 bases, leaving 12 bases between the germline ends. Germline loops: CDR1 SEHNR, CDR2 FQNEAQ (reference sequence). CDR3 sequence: CASSTPGTNSPLHF. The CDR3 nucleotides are TGTGCCAGCAGCACCCCCGGGACCAATTCACCCCTCCACTTT.

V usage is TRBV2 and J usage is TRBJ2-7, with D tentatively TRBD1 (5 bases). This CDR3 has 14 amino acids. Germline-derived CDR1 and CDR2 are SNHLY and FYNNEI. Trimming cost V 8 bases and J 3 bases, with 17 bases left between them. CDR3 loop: CASGPKDRDYEQYF. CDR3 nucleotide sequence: TGTGCCAGCGGACCGAAAGACAGAGACTACGAGCAGTACTTC.

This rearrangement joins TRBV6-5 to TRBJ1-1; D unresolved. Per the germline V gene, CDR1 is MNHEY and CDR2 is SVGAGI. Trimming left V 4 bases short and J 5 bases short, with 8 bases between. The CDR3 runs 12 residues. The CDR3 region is CASSSRVTEAFF. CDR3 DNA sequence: TGTGCCAGCAGTTCGCGGGTGACTGAAGCTTTCTTT.

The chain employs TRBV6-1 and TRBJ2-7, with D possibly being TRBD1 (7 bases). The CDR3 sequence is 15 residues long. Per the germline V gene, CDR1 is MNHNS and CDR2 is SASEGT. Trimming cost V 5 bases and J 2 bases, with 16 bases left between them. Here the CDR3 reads CASSPRQGGTYEQYF. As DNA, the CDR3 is TGTGCCAGCAGTCCCCGACAGGGAGGAACCTACGAGCAGTACTTC.

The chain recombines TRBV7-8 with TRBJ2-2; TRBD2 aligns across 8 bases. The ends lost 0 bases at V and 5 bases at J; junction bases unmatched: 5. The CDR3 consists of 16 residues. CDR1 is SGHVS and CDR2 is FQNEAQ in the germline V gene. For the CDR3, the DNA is TGTGCCAGCAGCTTAGCACAGCGGGAGTCGACCGGGGAGCTGTTTTTT. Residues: CASSLAQRESTGELFF. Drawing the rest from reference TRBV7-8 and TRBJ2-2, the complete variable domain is GAGVSQSPRYKVAKRGQDVALRCDPISGHVSLFWYQQALGQGPEFLTYFQNEAQLDKSGLPSDRFFAERPEGSVSTLKIQRTQQEDSAVYLCASSLAQRESTGELFFGEGSRLTVL.

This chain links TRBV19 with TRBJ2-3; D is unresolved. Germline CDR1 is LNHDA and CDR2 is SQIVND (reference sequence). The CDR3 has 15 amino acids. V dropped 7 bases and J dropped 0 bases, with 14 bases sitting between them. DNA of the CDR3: TGTGCCAGTACCTCCGGCTCCTCTAGCACAGATACGCAGTATTTT. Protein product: CASTSGSSSTDTQYF. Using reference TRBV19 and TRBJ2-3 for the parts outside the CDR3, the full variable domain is DGGITQSPKYLFRKEGQNVTLSCEQNLNHDAMYWYRQDPGQGLRLIYYSQIVNDFQKGDIAEGYSVSREKKESFPLTVTSAQKNPTAFYLCASTSGSSSTDTQYFGPGTRLTVL.